One TCR beta chain is described in this entry. Its specificity is unknown. The data are from a study of siplizumab effects on memory and regulatory T cells. Whole-study findings and limits: Naive T cells were seemingly more diverse than memory cells, and major contributions to the alloresponse seemed to be made by them. Treg origin accounted for an average of 68.8% of mappable alloreactive CD4+ clones with siplizumab and about 27% in controls. Siplizumab produced a significant drop in alloreactive sequences attributable to unstimulated CD4+ memory cells.

This CDR3 spans 15 amino acids. Germline V CDR1 and CDR2: MDHEN, SYDVKM. Between the trimmed V and J ends, which lost 2 bases and 0 bases, there was a span of 8 bases. Here immunoSEQ multiplex PCR was the method, and the copy in TCRdb shows in-frame clones only, minus some. The sample has fewer than 100,000 clones, around 93% seen once. The rearrangement joins TRBV28 to TRBJ1-5, with no clear D. The specimen sequenced was CD8+ T cells sorted from blood. This receptor was obtained from a human donor in good health. The CDR3 loop reads CASSLGRYSNQPQHF. CDR3 DNA: TGTGCCAGCAGTTTAGGCAGATATAGCAATCAGCCCCAGCATTTT.